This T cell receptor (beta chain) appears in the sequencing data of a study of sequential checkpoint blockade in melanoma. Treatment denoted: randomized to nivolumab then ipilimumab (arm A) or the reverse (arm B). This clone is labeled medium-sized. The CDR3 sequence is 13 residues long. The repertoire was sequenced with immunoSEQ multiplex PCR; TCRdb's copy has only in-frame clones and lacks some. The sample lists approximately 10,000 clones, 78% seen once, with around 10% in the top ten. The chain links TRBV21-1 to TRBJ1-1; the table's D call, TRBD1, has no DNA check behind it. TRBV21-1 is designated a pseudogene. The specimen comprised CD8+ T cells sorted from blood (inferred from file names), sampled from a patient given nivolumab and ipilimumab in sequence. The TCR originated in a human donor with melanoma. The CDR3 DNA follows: TGTGCCAGCAGCCCCACAGTCGAAGCTGAAGCTTTCTTT. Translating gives CASSPTVEAEAFF.